This is a list of T cell receptor beta chains from one sample in a study of T cell changes during pregnancy in multiple sclerosis. The protocol was immunoSEQ multiplex PCR, while the TCRdb copy is restricted to in-frame clones and leaves out a portion. Of 35,000 to 45,000 clones in the sample, around nine tenths were seen once. The sequenced sample was peripheral blood, obtained before pregnancy. Every receptor here comes from a female donor with multiple sclerosis, enrolled in a pregnancy study. CDR3s include the opening cysteine and the closing phenylalanine or tryptophan. Each record gives: J gene, V gene, D gene, CDR3 DNA, CDR3 protein. A D gene is named only where the DNA matches it firmly.

j_call: TRBJ1-5
v_call: TRBV2
d_call: TRBD1
cdr3_nt: TGTGCCAGCAGTGAGGGACAGGGGGGAATCCAGCCCCAGCATTTT
cdr3_aa: CASSEGQGGIQPQHF

j_call: TRBJ2-3
v_call: TRBV9
d_call: .
cdr3_nt: TGTGCCAGCAGCGTAGGGGGGCTGATAGATACGCAGTATTTT
cdr3_aa: CASSVGGLIDTQYF

j_call: TRBJ2-7
v_call: TRBV18
d_call: .
cdr3_nt: TGTGCCAGCTCACCAGGGCTTCTCGCCTACGAGCAGTACTTC
cdr3_aa: CASSPGLLAYEQYF

j_call: TRBJ1-1
v_call: TRBV7-3
d_call: .
cdr3_nt: TGTGCCAGCAGCATACAGGGTGAGACTGAAGCTTTCTTT
cdr3_aa: CASSIQGETEAFF

j_call: TRBJ2-1
v_call: TRBV11-2
d_call: .
cdr3_nt: TGTGCCAGCAGCTTATATGGCTCGCCTTATGATGAGCAGTTCTTC
cdr3_aa: CASSLYGSPYDEQFF

j_call: TRBJ1-2
v_call: TRBV7-2
d_call: TRBD1
cdr3_nt: TGTGCCAGCAGCTCGGGACAGGGGTACGGCTACACCTTC
cdr3_aa: CASSSGQGYGYTF

j_call: TRBJ2-3
v_call: TRBV10-3
d_call: .
cdr3_nt: TGTGCCATCAGTGAGGAGGGGGAGTGGGACACAGATACGCAGTATTTT
cdr3_aa: CAISEEGEWDTDTQYF

j_call: TRBJ2-7
v_call: TRBV10-3
d_call: TRBD1
cdr3_nt: TGTGCCATCAGTGAGTCAGGCAACAGGGGGCCATCCGAGCAGTACTTC
cdr3_aa: CAISESGNRGPSEQYF

j_call: TRBJ1-4
v_call: TRBV5-1
d_call: TRBD1
cdr3_nt: TGCGCCAGCAGCTTGGTCGGGGGACAGACAACTAATGAAAAACTGTTTTTT
cdr3_aa: CASSLVGGQTTNEKLFF

j_call: TRBJ2-7
v_call: TRBV6-5
d_call: .
cdr3_nt: TGTGCCAGCAGTTGGACCCACAGCGGATCCTACGAGCAGTACTTC
cdr3_aa: CASSWTHSGSYEQYF

j_call: TRBJ1-1
v_call: TRBV28
d_call: .
cdr3_nt: TGTGCCAGCAGATCGGGGGGGGTCGAGACTGAAGCTTTCTTT
cdr3_aa: CASRSGGVETEAFF

j_call: TRBJ2-1
v_call: TRBV7-2
d_call: .
cdr3_nt: TGTGCCAGCAGCTTAACAGGAAAGGTGGGTGAGCAGTTCTTC
cdr3_aa: CASSLTGKVGEQFF